This T cell receptor beta chain was captured in a study of chemoradiotherapy in HPV16-positive cancers (dated by TCRdb to 2021 to 2024). Study-level background: Candidate HPV-specific T-cell clones and common TCR motifs were defined by functional T-cell assays performed on cells from a couple of HPV16-positive patients. Whether T-cell immunity against the HPV oncoproteins E6 and E7 changes during chemoradiotherapy and whether survival is affected by this immunity were examined in the study. Next, the candidate HPV-specific TCRs and motifs were followed in TCR repertoires from around 90 patients with HPV-related cancers. Beyond this particular receptor, the publication reports: Expansion of candidate HPV-specific clones and E7-related TCR motifs was observed in the tumor microenvironment during treatment, whereas no such expansion was observed for non-HPV-specific T cells. In HPV16-positive patients, expansion of HPV-responsive T cells during chemoradiotherapy was associated with improved recurrence-free survival. The survival association was reported for HPV16-positive patients, and the functional definition of HPV-specific T cells was derived from only two HPV16-positive patients.

As regards this clone: There is no known antigen for this receptor. No qualities accompany the bases; no much larger clone lies one base away.

According to the germline V gene, CDR1 reads MRHNA and CDR2 reads SNTAGT. Measured from the cysteine to the phenylalanine, the CDR3 is 16 residues long. CDR3 DNA only is kept here, 48 bases in frame from base 1. Trimming at the junction amounts to 9 bases on V and 3 bases on J, and the germline ends lie 21 bases apart. Repertoires were sampled multiple times during chemoradiotherapy, which allowed clonal expansion in the tumor microenvironment to be followed. Library creation used the immunoSEQ multiplex PCR assay. TCRdb mirrors the immuneACCESS table, restricted to in-frame sequences. Some clones are absent from its copies; in checked studies, under half trace to an unresolved V gene, and the reason for the others is unknown. The sample yields approximately 12,000 clones; just over 90% were counted once. The top ten constitute more than 1.5% of the sample.

The clonotype was recovered from a human donor with HPV-associated anogenital cancer. Here the sequenced sample was blood, taken from a patient who underwent chemoradiotherapy. Here the chain combines TRBV6-4 and TRBJ1-5; perhaps TRBD1 is the D gene, with 6 bases matching. The CDR3 here reads CARTTKTGSPNQPQHF. The bases are TGTGCCAGAACTACGAAGACAGGAAGCCCCAATCAGCCCCAGCATTTT.